This T cell receptor (beta chain) was obtained from a study of T cells after yellow fever vaccination. Study background: Fractions of limited cellularity were prepared by means of SMART-Seq v4 Ultra Low Input.

The CDR3 length is 15 residues. Per the germline V gene, CDR1 is SGHRS and CDR2 is YFSETQ. J lost 0 bases, V lost 5 bases, and 5 bases had no gene match. Only a few counts were recorded for this clonotype. Universal primer sites and UMIs were introduced during 5'RACE template-switching synthesis of TCR cDNA. Each CDR3 protein gets one entry after TCRdb re-called the 5' RACE reads with MiXCR. In the table there are approximately 300,000 distinct CDR3 sequences, around 7.3% of which are singletons. This clonotype was sampled from a man between 18 and 29 years old who received the YFV17D yellow fever vaccine. The V and J genes are TRBV5-1 and TRBJ2-3; the match to TRBD1 covers 8 bases. The sample consisted of PBMCs, taken 35 to 50 days after the first yellow fever vaccination. CDR3 loop: CASSYTGGSTDTQYF. The CDR3 region has the DNA TGCGCCAGCAGTTACACAGGGGGGAGCACAGATACGCAGTATTTT.